The 6 T cell receptor beta chains reported below all come from one sample, sequenced in a study of shared clonotypes between healthy human individuals (dated by TCRdb to 2018 to 2021). The library was made by the immunoSEQ multiplex PCR assay. Imported from immuneACCESS, the table was reduced by TCRdb to in-frame sequences with V and J called. These copies leave out some clones; in studies compared against another copy, an unresolved V gene accounts for under half, and the cause of the remainder is not known. For this sample the table gives about 2 million clones, of which approximately 95% were detected only once. The ten biggest clones cover 0.13% of the sample. Sequenced input: naive CD4+ T cells sorted from blood. The cell subset or site label corresponds to: CD45RA+ positively selected. The receptor set was obtained from a man in his late teens or twenties in good health.

The chain links TRBV6-1 to TRBJ1-3, with D possibly TRBD1 on 6 matching bases. Germline V lookup: CDR1 MNHNS, CDR2 SASEGT. The CDR3 contains 17 residues. V was shortened by 3 bases and J by 0 bases, with 15 bases between the two germline ends. The CDR3 nucleotides read TGTGCCAGCAGTGACGATGTGACAGGCACCTCTGGAAACACCATATATTTT. The encoded protein is CASSDDVTGTSGNTIYF.

The chain has TRBV14 and TRBJ2-2; D is possibly TRBD2 (6 bases). V lost 2 bases and J lost 5, with 12 bases in between. The CDR3 is made up of 15 amino acids. Per germline, CDR1 SGHDN and CDR2 FVKESK. The CDR3 is CASSQRDFPTGELFF. The CDR3 DNA reads as TGTGCCAGCAGCCAACGGGACTTCCCAACCGGGGAGCTGTTTTTT.

The CDR3 DNA reads TGCAGCGTGAGCGGGGGCAGCTATGGCTACACCTTC. Translated, it gives CSVSGGSYGYTF. V gene TRBV29-1 combines with J gene TRBJ1-2, with D tentatively TRBD1 (6 bases). The V gene lost 6 bases and the J gene lost 4 bases, with 12 bases spanning the gap. The CDR3 contains 12 residues. Germline V lookup: CDR1 SQVTM, CDR2 ANQGSEA.

This sequence joins TRBV7-2 and TRBJ2-6; D is perhaps TRBD1 or TRBD2 (5 bases each). V was cut by 1 base and J by 4 bases, with 11 bases left in between. CDR3 length equals 16 residues. Germline V gives CDR1 SGHTA, CDR2 FQGNSA. CDR3 DNA sequence: TGTGCCAGCAGCTTAGTATCCGGGACCGGGGCCAACGTCCTGACTTTC. Translation: CASSLVSGTGANVLTF.

This sequence joins TRBV4-3 and TRBJ1-2; 9 nucleotides line up with TRBD1. The J segment lost 5 bases and the V segment lost 3 bases, leaving 7 bases of the junction unmatched. The CDR3 sequence is 15 residues long. Per germline, CDR1 LGHNA and CDR2 YSLEER. CDR3 region: CASSQKGTGNYGYTF. The CDR3 DNA sequence: TGCGCCAGCAGCCAGAAAGGGACAGGGAATTATGGCTACACCTTC.

This rearrangement joins TRBV4-1 to TRBJ1-4; D possibly corresponds to TRBD1 (5 bases). The CDR3 consists of 16 residues. Trimming took 1 base from V and 5 from J, leaving 14 bases between them. CDR1 and CDR2 from the germline V gene are MGHRA and YSYEKL. The CDR3 DNA sequence: TGCGCCAGCAGCCAAGGTGCGACTGGGGGGAATGAAAAACTGTTTTTT. It codes for CASSQGATGGNEKLFF.